This T cell receptor beta chain comes out of a study of neoadjuvant anti-PD-1 for oral cavity cancer. Only a few counts were recorded for this clone. Between the trimmed V and J ends, which lost 4 bases and 9 bases, there was a span of 16 bases. The germline V gene has CDR1 MRHNA and CDR2 SNTAGT. The length of the CDR3 is 14 residues. Sequencing was performed with immunoSEQ multiplex PCR; in TCRdb, only in-frame clones are kept and a portion is missing. The sample shows around 8,200 clones, more than 50% of them seen only once. This TCR came from a person aged 35-79 years with oral cavity squamous cell carcinoma. This sample comprised tumor tissue, obtained before nivolumab (anti-PD-1) treatment. This chain uses TRBV6-4 with TRBJ2-1; possible D gene TRBD2, 6 bases. The CDR3 protein is CASSAQTSSTEQFF. CDR3 nucleotides: TGTGCCAGCAGTGCCCAGACTAGTAGTACTGAGCAGTTCTTC.